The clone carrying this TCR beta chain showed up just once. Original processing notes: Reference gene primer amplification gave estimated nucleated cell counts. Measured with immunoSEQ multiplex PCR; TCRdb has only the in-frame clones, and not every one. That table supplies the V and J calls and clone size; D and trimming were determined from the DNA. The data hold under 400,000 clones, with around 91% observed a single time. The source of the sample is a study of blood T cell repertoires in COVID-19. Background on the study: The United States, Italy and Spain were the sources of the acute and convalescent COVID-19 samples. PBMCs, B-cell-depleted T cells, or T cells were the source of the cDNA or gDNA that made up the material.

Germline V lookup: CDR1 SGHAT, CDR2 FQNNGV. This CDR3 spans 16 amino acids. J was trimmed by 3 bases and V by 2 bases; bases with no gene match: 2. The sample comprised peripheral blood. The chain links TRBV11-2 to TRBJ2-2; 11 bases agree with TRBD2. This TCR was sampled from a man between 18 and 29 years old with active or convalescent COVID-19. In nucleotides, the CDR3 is TGTGCCAGCAGCTTATTACTAGCGGGAGACACCGGGGAGCTGTTTTTT. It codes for CASSLLLAGDTGELFF.